Following are 14 T cell receptor beta chains from one sample sequenced in a study of blood T cell repertoires in COVID-19. Some clones are missing from TCRdb's copy, which holds only in-frame ones; the method was immunoSEQ multiplex PCR. This sample yields approximately 110,000 clones, of which 69% are seen a single time; 5% to 6.5% belongs to the top ten. Sequencing was done on a sample of peripheral blood. Receptors were obtained from a man older than 75 with acute or convalescent COVID-19.

The V and J genes are TRBV5-1 and TRBJ2-3; no clear D gene. Germline values: CDR1 SGHRS, CDR2 YFSETQ. CDR3 length: 14 amino acids. Trimming pared 0 bases from V and 5 bases from J, leaving 10 bases between. Here the CDR3 reads CASSLGALRDTQYF. Written as DNA, the CDR3 is TGCGCCAGCAGCTTGGGGGCTTTGAGAGATACGCAGTATTTT.

The chain joins TRBV18 to TRBJ2-1; a weak D match, TRBD1 (7 bases). CDR3 length equals 16 residues. Germline V gene data show CDR1 as KGHSH and CDR2 as LQKENI. Between the trimmed V and J ends, which lost 0 bases and 3 bases, there was a span of 12 bases. As DNA, the CDR3 is TGTGCCAGCTCACCACCGGGCAGGGGGGTCTACAATGAGCAGTTCTTC. This translates into CASSPPGRGVYNEQFF.

V gene TRBV20-1 combines with J gene TRBJ1-2; D is possibly TRBD1 (5 bases). CDR3 length equals 13 residues. Trimming removed 3 bases from V and 6 bases from J, with 14 bases in between. Germline V gene lookup returns CDR1 DFQATT and CDR2 SNEGSKA (reference sequence). This chain's CDR3 is CSASISGSNGYTF. In DNA, the CDR3 is TGCAGTGCTAGTATATCAGGGTCAAATGGCTACACCTTC.

This chain joins TRBV30 and TRBJ1-5; 9 bases match TRBD1. Germline trimming cut 3 bases from V and 2 bases from J; bases unmatched to any gene: 14. This CDR3 region has 18 residues. The germline CDR1 and CDR2 sequences are GTSNPN and SVGIG (reference sequence). CDR3 DNA sequence: TGTGCCTGGAGGGCCCGGACAGGGGTGGGAATGGGCAATCAGCCCCAGCATTTT. This translates into CAWRARTGVGMGNQPQHF. The variable domain in full, completed from reference TRBV30 and TRBJ1-5, reads SQTIHQWPATLVQPVGSPLSLECTVEGTSNPNLYWYRQAAGRGLQLLFYSVGIGQISSEVPQNLSASRPQDRQFILSSKKLLLSDSGFYLCAWRARTGVGMGNQPQHFGDGTRLSIL.

This clone has a handful of counts. The chain links TRBV10-2 to TRBJ1-2; D possibly corresponds to TRBD1 (6 bases). CDR3 length: 14 amino acids. Trimming cost V 6 bases and J 8 bases, with 19 bases left between them. Germline V CDR1 and CDR2: WSHSY, SAAADI. Written as DNA, the CDR3 is TGCGCCAGCAGAGACGGAATGGCAGGGGAGGGCTACACCTTC. Protein: CASRDGMAGEGYTF.

The chain employs TRBV6-5 and TRBJ1-5; TRBD1 aligns across 8 bases. Germline assignment: CDR1 MNHEY and CDR2 SVGAGI. The junction had 9 bases not matched to a gene; V was cut back by 5 bases and J by 6 bases. The CDR3 is 15 residues long. The CDR3 reads CASSNGQGQGQPQHF. The CDR3 bases are TGTGCCAGCAGTAACGGACAGGGCCAGGGTCAGCCCCAGCATTTT.

V is TRBV2 and J is TRBJ2-3; 11 bases line up with TRBD2. V was clipped by 6 bases and J by 2 bases; unmatched bases: 4. Germline V gene sequence: CDR1 SNHLY, CDR2 FYNNEI. The CDR3 runs 15 residues. CDR3 sequence: CASRRLAGNTDTQYF. CDR3 nucleotides: TGTGCCAGCAGACGACTAGCGGGAAACACAGATACGCAGTATTTT.

The chain has TRBV19 and TRBJ2-3, with a possible D match to TRBD2 (5 bases). Looked up from germline, CDR1 is LNHDA and CDR2 is SQIVND (reference sequence). Between the trimmed V and J ends, which lost 6 bases and 8 bases, there was a span of 9 bases. The CDR3 sequence is 11 residues long. The CDR3 sequence is CASSGSGTQYF. CDR3 coding DNA: TGTGCCAGTAGCGGCAGCGGTACGCAGTATTTT.

This chain connects TRBV5-6 to TRBJ1-3; TRBD1 aligns across 8 bases. The V and J ends lost 4 bases and 2 bases, in that order; junction bases with no gene match: 8. Germline CDR1 and CDR2: SGHDT and YYEEEE. CDR3 length: 16 amino acids. CDR3 sequence reads: CASSPTTGDAGNTIYF. The CDR3 DNA sequence: TGTGCCAGCAGCCCAACGACAGGGGACGCTGGAAACACCATATATTTT.

The chain joins TRBV5-3 to TRBJ2-7, with 14 bases identical to TRBD2. TRBV5-3 is labeled an ORF, and its function is uncertain. The CDR3 contains 19 residues. After removal of 4 bases from V and 5 bases from J, the junction contained 17 bases not matched to a gene. This CDR3 reads CARSAGEGTSGSESHEQYF. CDR3 DNA sequence: TGTGCCAGAAGCGCCGGGGAGGGGACTAGCGGGAGTGAGTCCCACGAGCAGTACTTC.

The CDR3 sequence is CASRTRELNTGELFF. The CDR3 DNA reads as TGTGCCAGCCGAACCCGGGAACTTAACACCGGGGAGCTGTTTTTT. This rearrangement joins TRBV28 to TRBJ2-2; the D gene is possibly TRBD2 (5 bases). The CDR3 length is 15 residues. The V end was cut by 8 bases, the J end by 2 bases, with 15 bases between. From germline, CDR1 is MDHEN and CDR2 SYDVKM.

The rearrangement uses TRBV7-2 and TRBJ2-1; unclear D gene. V was trimmed by 2 bases and J by 0 bases, leaving 14 bases between them. The CDR3 is 17 amino acids. Looked up from germline, CDR1 is SGHTA and CDR2 is FQGNSA. CDR3 protein: CASSLFPAKTSYNEQFF. The CDR3 DNA reads TGTGCCAGCAGCTTATTCCCAGCGAAGACCTCCTACAATGAGCAGTTCTTC.

This chain uses TRBV7-8 with TRBJ2-7; maybe TRBD2 (7 bases). CDR1 and CDR2 (germline): SGHVS, FQNEAQ. The CDR3 runs to 16 residues. Trimming removed 6 bases at V and 2 bases at J, with 20 bases between. The CDR3 reads CASRFLGAGAPYEQYF. The CDR3 region has the DNA TGTGCCAGCAGGTTCCTAGGGGCGGGGGCCCCCTACGAGCAGTACTTC.

This clone was detected once. The chain employs TRBV7-9 and TRBJ2-7; unclear D gene. This CDR3 region has 13 residues. Germline V gives CDR1 SEHNR, CDR2 FQNEAQ (reference sequence). Trimming shortened V by 1 base and J by 3 bases, and 7 bases separated the two germline ends. The CDR3 DNA sequence: TGTGCCAGCAGCTTAGGTCCAGGCTACGAGCAGTACTTC. Amino acids: CASSLGPGYEQYF.